What follows is one TCR beta chain and its context. Antigen unknown. Hyperthyroidism of Graves' type that showed no ophthalmopathy progression within 18 months was stable. Germline values: CDR1 SGHDT, CDR2 YYEEEE. V lost 0 bases to trimming and J lost 2 bases; unmatched junction nucleotides: 6. The CDR3 runs to 16 residues. Authors of the study amplified TCR beta CDR3 regions from RNA transcripts. An initial round of RT-PCR targeting the TCR CDR3 relied on the HTBI primer set. One entry per CDR3 protein results from TCRdb running MiXCR on the multiplex PCR reads. The sample carries around 600,000 distinct CDR3 sequences, approximately 15% recorded once. This record comes from a study of T cells in Graves' hyperthyroidism and ophthalmopathy. Whole-study findings and limits: Ophthalmopathy was told apart from stable hyperthyroidism by a 13 V-J model. Blood also contained most expanded thyroid clonotypes above 0.001.

The receptor was isolated from a woman in her twenties or thirties with Graves' hyperthyroidism. The sequenced sample was blood. This chain links TRBV5-6 with TRBJ2-7, with 9 positions matching TRBD1. The CDR3 is CASSLGTGDLTYEQYF. Here the CDR3 DNA reads TGTGCCAGCAGCTTGGGGACAGGGGACCTAACCTACGAGCAGTACTTC. Combining the CDR3 with reference TRBV5-6 and TRBJ2-7 gives the whole variable domain DAGVTQSPTHLIKTRGQQVTLRCSPKSGHDTVSWYQQALGQGPQFIFQYYEEEERQRGNFPDRFSGHQFPNYSSELNVNALLLGDSALYLCASSLGTGDLTYEQYFGPGTRLTVT.